The 8 T cell receptor beta chains listed next were all sequenced from one sample in a study of PD-1 blockade in classical Hodgkin lymphoma. Sequencing used immunoSEQ multiplex PCR; TCRdb keeps in-frame clones, though not all of them. Of about 23,000 clones listed, about 65% were seen once; the top ten hold about 15%. All patients relapsed after autologous stem cell transplantation, and brentuximab vedotin exposure varied. This specimen was peripheral blood mononuclear cells (PBMCs), taken at baseline. Source of these receptors: a human donor with classical Hodgkin lymphoma.

The chain is built from TRBV6-5 and TRBJ2-7; weak D call: TRBD1 (5 bases). CDR3 length equals 13 residues. CDR1 MNHEY and CDR2 SVGAGI come from the germline V gene. Trimming took 5 bases from V and 4 from J, leaving 12 bases between them. The CDR3, as DNA: TGTGCCAGCAGTGGTATTCAGGGATACGAGCAGTACGTC. Translating gives CASSGIQGYEQYV.

V usage is TRBV5-4 and J usage is TRBJ2-7, with 9 bases matching TRBD2. The CDR3 contains 15 residues. V shed 4 bases, J shed 2 bases, and the junction held 7 bases outside the gene matches. The germline V gene has CDR1 SGHNT and CDR2 YYREEE (reference sequence). CDR3 in DNA: TGTGCCAGCAGCCCGCCCCGCGGGAGGGCCTACGAGCAGTACTTC. Translated: CASSPPRGRAYEQYF.

By frequency in the sample, this clone is hyperexpanded. The V and J genes are TRBV27 and TRBJ1-1; D is unclear. Per the germline V gene, CDR1 is MNHEY and CDR2 is SMNVEV (reference sequence). The CDR3 runs 13 residues. The V gene lost 2 bases and the J gene lost 4 bases, with 8 bases spanning the gap. This CDR3 is CASSLGIATEAFF. The DNA of the CDR3 is TGTGCCAGCAGTTTAGGGATAGCCACTGAAGCTTTCTTT.

This clone occurred once. This chain connects TRBV19 to TRBJ2-7; D unclear. V was trimmed by 5 bases and J by 2 bases, leaving 13 bases between them. The germline gives CDR1 LNHDA, CDR2 SQIVND (reference sequence). The CDR3 loop spans 14 amino acids. The CDR3 region is CASSWGQYAYEQYF. CDR3 nucleotides: TGTGCCAGTAGTTGGGGTCAATATGCCTACGAGCAGTACTTC. The full variable domain, in which reference TRBV19 and TRBJ2-7 provide the parts outside the CDR3, is DGGITQSPKYLFRKEGQNVTLSCEQNLNHDAMYWYRQDPGQGLRLIYYSQIVNDFQKGDIAEGYSVSREKKESFPLTVTSAQKNPTAFYLCASSWGQYAYEQYFGPGTRLTVT.

The chain uses TRBV6-1 and TRBJ1-4, with D perhaps matching TRBD1 (5 bases). The V and J ends lost 8 bases and 8 bases respectively, with 21 bases between them. CDR3 size: 15 residues. Germline V gene sequence: CDR1 MNHNS, CDR2 SASEGT. This CDR3 is CASAPPGKREEKLFF. The DNA for the CDR3 is TGTGCCAGCGCCCCTCCAGGGAAGAGAGAGGAAAAACTGTTTTTT.

The J gene is TRBJ1-2, the V gene TRBV19; D might be TRBD1 (5 bases). The V and J ends lost 2 bases and 4 bases respectively, with 17 bases between them. Germline V gene sequence: CDR1 LNHDA, CDR2 SQIVND (reference sequence). The CDR3 is 16 residues long. DNA for the CDR3: TGTGCCAGTAGTATAAGGGGACCGCACCAGCCCTATGGCTACACCTTC. Translation gives CASSIRGPHQPYGYTF.

The chain has TRBV4-2 and TRBJ2-7; D not certain. Between the trimmed V and J ends, which lost 1 base and 6 bases, there was a span of 13 bases. The CDR3 contains 14 residues. Per germline, CDR1 LGHNA and CDR2 YNFKEQ. CDR3 amino acids: CASSQVAQHGEQYV. For the CDR3, the DNA is TGTGCCAGCAGCCAAGTGGCCCAACACGGCGAGCAGTACGTC.

The chain links TRBV29-1 to TRBJ1-2, with TRBD1 identical over 7 bases. The V gene end was trimmed by 6 bases and the J gene end by 1 base; junction bases not matched to a gene: 5. The CDR3 loop spans 13 amino acids. From germline, CDR1 is SQVTM and CDR2 ANQGSEA. The CDR3 DNA follows: TGCAGCGTAGGGACAGCTATTAACTATGGCTACACCTTC. Translating it yields CSVGTAINYGYTF.